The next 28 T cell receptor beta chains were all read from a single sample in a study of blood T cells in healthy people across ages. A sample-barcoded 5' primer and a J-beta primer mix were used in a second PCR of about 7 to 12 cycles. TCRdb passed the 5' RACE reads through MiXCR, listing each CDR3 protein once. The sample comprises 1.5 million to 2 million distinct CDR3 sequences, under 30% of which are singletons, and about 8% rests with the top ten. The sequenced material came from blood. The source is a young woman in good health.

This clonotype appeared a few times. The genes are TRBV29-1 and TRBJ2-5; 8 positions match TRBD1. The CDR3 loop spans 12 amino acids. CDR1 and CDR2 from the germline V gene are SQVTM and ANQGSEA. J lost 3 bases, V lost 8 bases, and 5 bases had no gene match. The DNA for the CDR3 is TGCAGCCTCCAGGACAGGGAAGAGACCCAGTACTTC. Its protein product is CSLQDREETQYF. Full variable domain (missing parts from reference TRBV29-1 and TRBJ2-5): SAVISQKPSRDICQRGTSLTIQCQVDSQVTMMFWYRQQPGQSLTLIATANQGSEATYESGFVIDKFPISRPNLTFSTLTVSNMSPEDSSIYLCSLQDREETQYFGPGTRLLVL.

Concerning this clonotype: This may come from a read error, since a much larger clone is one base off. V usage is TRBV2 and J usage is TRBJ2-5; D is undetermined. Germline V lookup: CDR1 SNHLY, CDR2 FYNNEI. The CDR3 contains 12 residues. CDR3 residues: CASSLAPETRYF. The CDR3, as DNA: TGTGCCAGCTCACTCGCCCCCGAGACCCGGTACTTC.

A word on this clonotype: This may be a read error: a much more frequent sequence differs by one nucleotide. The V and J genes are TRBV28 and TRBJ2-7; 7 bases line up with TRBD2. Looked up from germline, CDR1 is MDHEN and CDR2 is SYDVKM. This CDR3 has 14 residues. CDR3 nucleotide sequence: TGTACCAGCAGCGACGTAGCGGGTGTCTACGAGCAGTACTTC. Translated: CTSSDVAGVYEQYF.

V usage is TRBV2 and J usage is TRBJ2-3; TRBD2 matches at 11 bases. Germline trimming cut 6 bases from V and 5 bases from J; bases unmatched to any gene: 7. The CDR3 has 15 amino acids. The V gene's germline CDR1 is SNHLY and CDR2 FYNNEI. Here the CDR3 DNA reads TGTGCCAGCAGCCCCCTAGCGGGAGGAAAAGATACGCAGTATTTT. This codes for CASSPLAGGKDTQYF.

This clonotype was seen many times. The CDR3 coding sequence is TGTGCCATCACAAACCAGGGAGACGAGCAGTACTTC. Amino acids: CAITNQGDEQYF. The chain joins TRBV10-3 to TRBJ2-7; possibly TRBD1 or TRBD2 for D (5 bases each). Trimming stripped 7 bases from V and 5 bases from J, with 12 bases between. Germline V lookup: CDR1 ENHRY, CDR2 SYGVKD. The CDR3 is 12 amino acids.

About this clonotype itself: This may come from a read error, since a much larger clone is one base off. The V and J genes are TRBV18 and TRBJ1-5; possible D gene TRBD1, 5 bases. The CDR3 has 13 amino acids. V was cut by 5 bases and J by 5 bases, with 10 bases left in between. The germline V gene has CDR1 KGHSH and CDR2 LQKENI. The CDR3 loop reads CASSTNRYQPQHF. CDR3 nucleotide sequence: TGTGCCAGCTCAACGAACAGGTATCAGCCCCAGCATTTT.

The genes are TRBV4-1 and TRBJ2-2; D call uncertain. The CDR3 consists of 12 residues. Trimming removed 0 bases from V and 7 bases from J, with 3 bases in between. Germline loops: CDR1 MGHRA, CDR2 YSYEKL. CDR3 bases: TGCGCCAGCAGCCAAGATTGCGGGGAGCTGTTTTTT. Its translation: CASSQDCGELFF.

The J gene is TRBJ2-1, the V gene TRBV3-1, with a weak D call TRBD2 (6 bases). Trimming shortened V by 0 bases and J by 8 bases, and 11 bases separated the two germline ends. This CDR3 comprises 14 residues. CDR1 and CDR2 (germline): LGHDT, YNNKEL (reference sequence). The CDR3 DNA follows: TGTGCCAGCAGCCAAGAGGGGGGTATGGATGAGCAGTTCTTC. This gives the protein CASSQEGGMDEQFF.

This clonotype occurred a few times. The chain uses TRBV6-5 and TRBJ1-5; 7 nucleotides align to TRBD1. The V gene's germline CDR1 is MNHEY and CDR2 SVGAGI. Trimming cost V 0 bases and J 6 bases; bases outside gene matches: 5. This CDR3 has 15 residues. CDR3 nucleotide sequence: TGTGCCAGCAGTTACTCGTCGGCAGGGGGTCAGCCCCAGCATTTT. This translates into CASSYSSAGGQPQHF.

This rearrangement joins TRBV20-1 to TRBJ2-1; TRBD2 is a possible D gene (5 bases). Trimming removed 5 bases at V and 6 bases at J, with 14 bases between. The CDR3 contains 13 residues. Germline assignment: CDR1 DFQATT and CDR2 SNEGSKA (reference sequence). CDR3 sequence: CSAGWDGGNEQFF. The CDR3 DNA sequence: TGCAGTGCTGGGTGGGATGGAGGCAATGAGCAGTTCTTC.

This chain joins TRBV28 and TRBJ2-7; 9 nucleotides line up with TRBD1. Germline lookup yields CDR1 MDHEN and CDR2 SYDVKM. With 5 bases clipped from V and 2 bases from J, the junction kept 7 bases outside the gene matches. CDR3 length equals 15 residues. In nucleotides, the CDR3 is TGTGCCAGCAGTCCCTCCGACAGGGGGGCCTACGAGCAGTACTTC. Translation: CASSPSDRGAYEQYF.

CDR3 in amino acids: CASSSRTLGDEKLFF. The CDR3 region has the DNA TGTGCCAGCAGCTCTCGCACCTTGGGAGATGAAAAACTGTTTTTT. V and J are TRBV5-4 and TRBJ1-4; unclear D gene. The V end lost 3 bases, the J end lost 6 bases, and 15 bases lay between the germline ends. The CDR3 spans 15 residues. Germline CDR1 and CDR2: SGHNT and YYREEE (reference sequence).

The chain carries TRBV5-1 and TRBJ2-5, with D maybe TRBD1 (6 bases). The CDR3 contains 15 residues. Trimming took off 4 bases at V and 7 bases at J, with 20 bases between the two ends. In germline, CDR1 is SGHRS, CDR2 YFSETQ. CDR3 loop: CASSSTTGFVGTQYF. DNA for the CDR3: TGCGCCAGCAGCAGTACTACAGGGTTCGTGGGGACCCAGTACTTC.

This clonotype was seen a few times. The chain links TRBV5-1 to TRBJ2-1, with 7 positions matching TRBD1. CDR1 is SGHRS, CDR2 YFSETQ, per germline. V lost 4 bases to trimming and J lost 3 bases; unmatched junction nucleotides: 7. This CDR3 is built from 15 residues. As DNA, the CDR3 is TGCGCCAGCAGCCCTGACAGGGCGAACTACAATGAGCAGTTCTTC. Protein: CASSPDRANYNEQFF.

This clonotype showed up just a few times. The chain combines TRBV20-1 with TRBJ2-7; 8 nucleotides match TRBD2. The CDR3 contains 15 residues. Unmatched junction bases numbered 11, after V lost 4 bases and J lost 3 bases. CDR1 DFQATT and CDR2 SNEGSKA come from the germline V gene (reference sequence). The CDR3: CSAIPEVAGGYEQYF. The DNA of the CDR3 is TGCAGTGCTATCCCCGAGGTGGCGGGAGGCTACGAGCAGTACTTC.

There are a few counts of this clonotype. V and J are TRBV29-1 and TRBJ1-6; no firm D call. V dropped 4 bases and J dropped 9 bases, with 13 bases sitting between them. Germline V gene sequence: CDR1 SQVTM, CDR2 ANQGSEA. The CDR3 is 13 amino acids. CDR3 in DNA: TGCAGCGTTGTCGACGACCGCGGTTCACCCCTCCACTTT. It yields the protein CSVVDDRGSPLHF. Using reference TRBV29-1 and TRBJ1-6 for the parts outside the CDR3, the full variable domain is SAVISQKPSRDICQRGTSLTIQCQVDSQVTMMFWYRQQPGQSLTLIATANQGSEATYESGFVIDKFPISRPNLTFSTLTVSNMSPEDSSIYLCSVVDDRGSPLHFGNGTRLTVT.

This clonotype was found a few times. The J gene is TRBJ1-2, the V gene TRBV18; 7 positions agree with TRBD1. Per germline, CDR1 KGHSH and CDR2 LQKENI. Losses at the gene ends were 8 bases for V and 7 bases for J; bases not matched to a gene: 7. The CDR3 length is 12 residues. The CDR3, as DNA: TGTGCCAGCCAACCAGGGGGATTTGGCTACACCTTC. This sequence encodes CASQPGGFGYTF.

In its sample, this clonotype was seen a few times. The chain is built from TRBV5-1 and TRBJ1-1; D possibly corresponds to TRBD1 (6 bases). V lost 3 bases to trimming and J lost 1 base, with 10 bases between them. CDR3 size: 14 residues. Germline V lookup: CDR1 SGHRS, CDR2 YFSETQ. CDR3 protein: CASSWGLKNTEAFF. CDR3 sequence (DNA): TGCGCCAGCAGCTGGGGGCTGAAGAACACTGAAGCTTTCTTT.

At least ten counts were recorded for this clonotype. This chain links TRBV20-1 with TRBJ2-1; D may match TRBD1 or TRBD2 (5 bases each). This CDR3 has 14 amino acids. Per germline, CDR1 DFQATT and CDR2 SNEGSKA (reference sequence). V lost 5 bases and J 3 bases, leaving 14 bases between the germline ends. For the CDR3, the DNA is TGCAGTGCTTCAACCGGGACGGACTACAATGAGCAGTTCTTC. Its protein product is CSASTGTDYNEQFF.

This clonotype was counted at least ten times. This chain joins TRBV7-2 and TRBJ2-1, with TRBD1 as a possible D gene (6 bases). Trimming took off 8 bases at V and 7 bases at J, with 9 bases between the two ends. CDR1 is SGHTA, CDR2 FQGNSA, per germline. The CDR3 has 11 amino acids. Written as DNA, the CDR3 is TGTGCCAGCGAACAGGGTAATGAGCAGTTCTTC. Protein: CASEQGNEQFF.

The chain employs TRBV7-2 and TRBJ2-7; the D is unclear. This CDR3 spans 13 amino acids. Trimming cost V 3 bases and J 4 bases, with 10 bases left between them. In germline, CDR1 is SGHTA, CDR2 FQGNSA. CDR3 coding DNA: TGTGCCAGCAGCTTTACGATGCTGTACGAGCAGTACTTC. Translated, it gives CASSFTMLYEQYF.

CDR3 protein: CASSPLAGGSRGEQYF. Here the CDR3 DNA reads TGTGCCAGCTCACCGCTAGCGGGGGGCTCCAGGGGTGAGCAGTACTTC. The chain employs TRBV18 and TRBJ2-4; 11 nucleotides agree with TRBD2. CDR1 and CDR2 from the germline V gene are KGHSH and LQKENI. The CDR3 totals 16 residues. V lost 3 bases and J lost 13; bases outside the gene matches: 14.

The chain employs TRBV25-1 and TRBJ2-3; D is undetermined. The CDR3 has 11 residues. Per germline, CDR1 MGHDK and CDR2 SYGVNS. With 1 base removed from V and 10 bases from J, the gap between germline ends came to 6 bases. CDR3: CASSELFSQYF. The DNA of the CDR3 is TGTGCCAGCAGTGAATTGTTTTCGCAGTATTTT. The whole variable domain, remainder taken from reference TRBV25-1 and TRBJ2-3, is EADIYQTPRYLVIGTGKKITLECSQTMGHDKMYWYQQDPGMELHLIHYSYGVNSTEKGDLSSESTVSRIRTEHFPLTLESARPSHTSQYLCASSELFSQYFGPGTRLTVL.

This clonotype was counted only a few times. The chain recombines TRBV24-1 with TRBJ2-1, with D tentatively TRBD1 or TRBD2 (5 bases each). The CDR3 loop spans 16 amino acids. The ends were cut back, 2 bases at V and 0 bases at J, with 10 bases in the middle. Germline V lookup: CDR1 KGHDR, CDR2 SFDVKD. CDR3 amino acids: CATSDSGTDSYNEQFF. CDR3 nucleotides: TGTGCCACCAGTGATTCCGGGACCGACTCCTACAATGAGCAGTTCTTC.

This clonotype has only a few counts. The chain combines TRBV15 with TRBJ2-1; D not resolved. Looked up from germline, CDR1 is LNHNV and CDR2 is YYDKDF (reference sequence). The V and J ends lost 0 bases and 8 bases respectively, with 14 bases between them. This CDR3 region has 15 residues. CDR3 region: CATSRDPAQADEQFF. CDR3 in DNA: TGTGCCACCAGCAGAGATCCGGCCCAGGCCGATGAGCAGTTCTTC.

CDR3 protein: CASSVEGTSLNEQFF. The CDR3 coding sequence is TGTGCCAGCAGCGTAGAGGGGACTAGCCTGAATGAGCAGTTCTTC. The chain uses TRBV9 and TRBJ2-1; 9 bases match TRBD2. The CDR3 sequence is 15 residues long. The trim removed 0 bases at V and 7 bases at J, leaving 5 bases unmatched. The germline V gene encodes CDR1 SGDLS and CDR2 YYNGEE.

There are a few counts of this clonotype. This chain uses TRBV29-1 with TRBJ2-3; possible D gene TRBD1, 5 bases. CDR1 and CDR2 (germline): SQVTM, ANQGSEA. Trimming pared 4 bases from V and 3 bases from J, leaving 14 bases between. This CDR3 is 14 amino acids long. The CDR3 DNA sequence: TGCAGCGTTGGGGCGCCAGGGCGGACAGATACGCAGTATTTT. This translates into CSVGAPGRTDTQYF.

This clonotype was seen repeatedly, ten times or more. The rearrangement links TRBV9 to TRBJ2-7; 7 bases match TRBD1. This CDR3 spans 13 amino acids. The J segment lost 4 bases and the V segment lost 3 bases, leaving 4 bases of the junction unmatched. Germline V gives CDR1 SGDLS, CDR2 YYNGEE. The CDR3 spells CASSAGTDYEQYF. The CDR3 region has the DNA TGTGCCAGCAGCGCCGGGACAGATTACGAGCAGTACTTC.